This T cell receptor (beta chain) was identified during a study of cytomegalovirus exposure and HLA in healthy donors (dated by TCRdb to the late 2010s). The study in broad terms: According to an earlier analysis of 587 of the donors, 150 million to 200 million T cells yielded over 100 million unique TCR beta sequences and more than 250 Gb of sequence data. Alongside the repertoire data, information on donor age, sex, ethnicity and CMV serostatus was compiled. Several DR-DQ haplotypes were treated as single units for association and clustering because of strong linkage in the cohort. An earlier analysis of 587 of the donors used high-throughput TCR beta sequencing to judge whether each TCR beta V gene segment behaved as functional or pseudogenic. About 280 gigabases of sequencing data and around 85 million unique TCR sequences made up an early release that covered several hundred HLA-typed donors. Every repertoire in the discovery cohort had been generated on one and the same sequencing platform. Rather than drawing on any new phenotypic data, the later analysis identified candidate immune exposures from TCR beta sequences and the way those sequences occurred across donors. The number of typed donors differed by locus: about 620-630 for A, B, C, DRB1 and DQB1; approximately 520 for DQA1; some 610 for DPA1; and 450 to 480 for DPB1. Among the approximately 400 genotyped donors, around 81% belonged to the genetic ancestry cluster associated with self-reported Caucasian donors. In addition to the first cohort of several hundred subjects, a separate validation cohort of 120 different subjects was used. In a later analysis, previously published TCR beta repertoires from 666 donors were re-analyzed and high-resolution HLA genotyping was added so that TCR occurrence patterns could be studied. The study used immunosequencing to profile the T cell repertoires of more than 650 subjects and linked those repertoires to cytomegalovirus serostatus. The aim of the study was to test whether cataloging public T cell receptors could identify signatures of past pathogen exposure. On average, around 200,000 unique TCR beta nucleotide sequences were sequenced per donor among several hundred genotyped donors of the cohort, with around 19% of those sequences being non-productive. Genome-wide SNP genotypes for about 60% of the roughly 670 donors were used in a later genetic analysis, which treated that subset as a discovery cohort. High-throughput TCR immunosequencing, statistical association of individual TCRs with disease status, and machine learning were combined to predict cytomegalovirus infection status. Both class I and class II loci were covered by HLA typing, at four-digit resolution.

Notes on this clone: It lacks a known antigen. Base qualities were left out, and no much larger clone turns up one base away.

In total, approximately 700 healthy bone marrow donors made up the cohort. All cohort members were sampled while nominally healthy, although unrecorded immune exposures were likely present. The donor was CMV seropositive and belonged to the group of over 250 seropositive cohort members. A peripheral blood sample was collected from each donor, and TCR beta sequencing was performed on peripheral blood mononuclear cells. Genomic DNA extraction from the blood cell samples was performed with the Qiagen DNeasy Blood Extraction Kit. The CDR3, from cysteine to phenylalanine, totals 13 residues. Solely the CDR3 DNA is kept, with 39 bases framed from the first base. For CDR1 and CDR2, the germline V gene lists MNHEY and SVGAGI. Trimming removed 6 bases from V and 1 base from J; the gene matches leave 2 bases unexplained. What the research found in general, with its limitations: In a later analysis, the rate of TCR association differed among HLA loci, with DRB1 alleles having the most associated TCRs and HLA-C alleles having the fewest. A further reported finding was that TCR beta sequences accurately predicted the HLA-A and HLA-B alleles for most subjects in the first cohort. Because counts were too low, seventeen rarely observed V segments, including chromosome 9 orphons, were left out of the earlier analysis of over 550 of the donors. In a later genetic analysis, a missense DCLRE1C variant was associated with V-gene and J-gene trimming of TCR beta chains, and the association was replicated in an independent cohort. A total of about 180 TCR beta chains were listed by the study as associated with cytomegalovirus. Most TCR sequences were seen in very few donors, while some public TCRs were found in many individuals. The sequencing pipeline was judged likely to have produced a cluster of highly shared sequence variants as a technical artifact. The authors suggested that the approach could potentially be generalized to other disease states and immunological phenotypes. At a false discovery rate of 0.05, a later analysis linked fewer than 20,000 TCR beta sequences to specific HLA alleles. Several of the top co-occurrence clusters appeared to be linked to parvovirus B19, influenza, CMV and Epstein-Barr virus, according to a later analysis. In a later analysis, most CMV-associated TCR beta chains were found to appear HLA-restricted, with HLA associations seemingly driven largely by CMV exposure. A few of the identified cytomegalovirus-associated TCR beta chains were confirmed in vitro to be specific for cytomegalovirus antigens. In an earlier analysis of approximately 590 of the donors, most TCR beta V segments were observed in productive rearrangements about 90% or about 30% of the time, broadly matching IMGT annotations. The only immune exposure information available for the cohort was CMV serostatus. Compared with the approximately 710-donor mean, donors in an Asian-associated ancestry cluster had fewer N-insertions in productive TCRs, according to a later genetic analysis. Because some donors lacked HLA typing at each locus, the association tests relied only on the typed subset. In a later analysis, HLA-associated TCR beta chains were found to be more clonally expanded and to have lower generation probabilities than equally common non-associated chains. When HLA alleles, especially DR and DQ, strongly co-occurred, TCR associations were difficult to assign to individual alleles. The classifier was reported to diagnose cytomegalovirus status with high specificity and sensitivity in both the original cohort and the validation cohort. Only TCR beta chains were sequenced in this cohort, and the absence of alpha or paired-chain data limited detectable features. Linkage disequilibrium might explain the correlated functional status among segregating V segments, but an unknown experimental factor could not be ruled out. Presence/absence analyses assumed roughly uniform sequencing depth across donors, an assumption that may not hold. The 87-base-pair reads could not distinguish some IMGT-functional V segments, including TRBV6-2 and TRBV6-3, so those segments were excluded.

To prepare the library, the immunoSEQ multiplex PCR assay was applied. The multiplex PCR relied on a mix of 60 forward primers for TCR Vbeta segments and 13 reverse primers for TCR Jbeta segments. Amplification of the CDR3 region of rearranged TCR beta genes was performed with a multiplex PCR assay on genomic DNA. The amplified TCR beta libraries were sequenced on the Illumina HiSeq System as 87-base-pair reads. On the study's bioinformatics: A later analysis tallied 80 million to 95 million unique TCR beta chains across the 700 or so repertoires, and approximately 12 million of those chains were shared by two or more donors. Raw reads were error-corrected and collapsed into unique sequences by a nearest-neighbor algorithm in which closely related sequences were merged to remove PCR and sequencing errors. V, D and J gene segments were assigned by aligning CDR3 sequences to IMGT reference sequences. For a sequence to be retained, at least a six-nucleotide match to both a V gene segment and a J gene segment was required. Rearrangements were classified as productive when the CDR3 lacked stop codons and remained in frame with V and J, and all other rearrangements were classified as non-productive. CDR3 was defined by IMGT convention, running from the second conserved V-encoded cysteine to the conserved J-encoded phenylalanine. Sequences without an unambiguous match to a single V gene segment were excluded from the earlier analysis of almost 600 of the donors. An earlier analysis of a few hundred of the donors called V segments functional above 56.7% productive rearrangements and segregating when the between-donor standard deviation exceeded 5%. A statistical classification framework was built for diagnosing cytomegalovirus status from the catalog of TCR beta chain sequences. A later analysis assigned V and J genes by comparing TCR nucleotide sequences with IMGT/GENE-DB human TR gene sequences. The TCRdist pipeline was used in a later analysis to assign CDR3 sequences and most-parsimonious VDJ recombination scenarios. In a later analysis, each TCR beta chain was defined by its CDR3 amino acid sequence together with its V-gene family, and reads without a unique V-gene family were excluded. In a later analysis, fewer than 600 highly shared, low-generation-probability nucleotide sequences were removed to address suspected cross-contamination and a sequencing artifact. In a later analysis, a clonal expansion index was calculated for each public chain from normalized within-repertoire ranks of inferred template counts. In a later analysis, generation probabilities were computed using a VDJ recombination model fitted to out-of-frame rearrangements, and the results were checked against IGoR. In a later analysis, TCR-TCR, TCR-HLA and TCR-CMV co-occurrence was scored with hypergeometric tests, and a repertoire-size bias correction was applied to TCR pairs. In a later analysis, false discovery rates were estimated by permuting HLA or CMV assignments 20 times. A later analysis grouped co-occurring TCRs with DBSCAN, adding TCRdist sequence similarity when clustering within HLA-allele-positive subsets. Co-occurrence clustering excluded repertoires with fewer than 30,000 or more than 120,000 public chains, plus five with anomalous nucleotide sharing. Not all clones reach the TCRdb copy of this immuneACCESS table, which keeps in-frame sequences only. Checked studies attribute under half of the gap to unresolved V genes and leave the rest unexplained. V, J and clone size derive from that table, while D and trimming were established from the DNA sequence. For this sample there are 60,000 to 75,000 clones; approximately 79% appear just once. 9.5% to 13% of the sample goes to the ten largest clones.

Sequenced input: PBMCs. The sequence was obtained from a woman between 40 and 55 years old in good health and CMV-seropositive. The chain links TRBV6-5 with TRBJ1-1; 7 bases in the middle match TRBD1. Here the CDR3 is given as CASRRTGNTEAFF. The DNA is as follows: TGTGCCAGCAGGCGGACAGGGAACACTGAAGCTTTCTTT.